The TCR beta chain described here comes from a study of Siglec-9 on CD8 T cells in melanoma. Broader study findings: Siglec-9 reportedly marks and regulates an effector memory CD8+ T-cell subset apparently accumulating in melanoma tumors.

The CDR3 has 15 residues. Germline CDR1 is LNHDA and CDR2 is SQIVND (reference sequence). Losses at the gene ends were 5 bases for V and 5 bases for J; bases not matched to a gene: 9. On this clone: The antigen remains unidentified.

Method: immunoSEQ multiplex PCR; TCRdb's copy keeps in-frame clones and lacks some. The data show 25,000 to 30,000 clones, 75% to 85% seen once. V and J are TRBV19 and TRBJ2-5; 9 nucleotides match TRBD1. The source material was Siglec-9- CD8+ T cells sorted from blood. The sequence came from a human donor in good health. Here the CDR3 reads CASSSPGQGWETQYF. The CDR3 DNA is TGTGCCAGTAGTTCGCCGGGACAGGGTTGGGAGACCCAGTACTTC. The full variable domain, rest sourced from reference TRBV19 and TRBJ2-5, is DGGITQSPKYLFRKEGQNVTLSCEQNLNHDAMYWYRQDPGQGLRLIYYSQIVNDFQKGDIAEGYSVSREKKESFPLTVTSAQKNPTAFYLCASSSPGQGWETQYFGPGTRLLVL.